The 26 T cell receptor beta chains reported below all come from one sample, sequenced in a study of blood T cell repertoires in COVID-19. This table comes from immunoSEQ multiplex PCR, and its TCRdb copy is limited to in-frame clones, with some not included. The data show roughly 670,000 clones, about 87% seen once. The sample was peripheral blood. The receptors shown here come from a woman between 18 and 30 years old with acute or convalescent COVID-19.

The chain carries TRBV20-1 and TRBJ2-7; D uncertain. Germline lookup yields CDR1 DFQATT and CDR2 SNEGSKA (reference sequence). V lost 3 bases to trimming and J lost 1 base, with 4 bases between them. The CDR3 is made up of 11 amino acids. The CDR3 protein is CSASASYEQYF. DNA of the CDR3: TGCAGTGCTAGCGCGTCCTACGAGCAGTACTTC.

The chain's CDR3 is CASSLGPPRAYGYTF. The CDR3 DNA reads TGTGCCAGCAGCTTAGGCCCCCCCAGGGCCTATGGCTACACCTTC. The genes are TRBV7-8 and TRBJ1-2; a weak D match, TRBD1 (5 bases). The germline V gene has CDR1 SGHVS and CDR2 FQNEAQ. V dropped 1 base and J dropped 4 bases, with 13 bases sitting between them. The CDR3 covers 15 residues.

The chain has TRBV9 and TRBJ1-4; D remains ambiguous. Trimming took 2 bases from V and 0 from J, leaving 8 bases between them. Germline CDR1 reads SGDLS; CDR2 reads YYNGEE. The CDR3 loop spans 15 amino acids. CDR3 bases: TGTGCCAGCAGCGTTTTAGCCTCAACTAATGAAAAACTGTTTTTT. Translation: CASSVLASTNEKLFF.

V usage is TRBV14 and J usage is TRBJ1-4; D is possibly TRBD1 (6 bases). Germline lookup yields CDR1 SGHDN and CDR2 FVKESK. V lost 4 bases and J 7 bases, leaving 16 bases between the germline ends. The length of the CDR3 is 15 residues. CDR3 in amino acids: CASSPLQGLAEKLFF. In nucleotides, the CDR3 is TGTGCCAGCAGCCCTTTACAGGGTCTAGCTGAAAAACTGTTTTTT.

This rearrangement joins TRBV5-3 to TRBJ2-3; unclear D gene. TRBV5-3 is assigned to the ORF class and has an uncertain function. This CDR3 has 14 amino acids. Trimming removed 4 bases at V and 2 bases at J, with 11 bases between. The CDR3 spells CARSDKSYTDTQYF. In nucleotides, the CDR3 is TGTGCCAGAAGCGACAAGTCTTACACAGATACGCAGTATTTT.

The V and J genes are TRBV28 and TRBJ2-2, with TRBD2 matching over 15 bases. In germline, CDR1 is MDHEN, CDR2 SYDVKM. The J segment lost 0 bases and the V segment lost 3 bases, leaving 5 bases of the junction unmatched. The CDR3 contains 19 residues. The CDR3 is CASSFVRTSGGANTGELFF. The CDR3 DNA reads TGTGCCAGCAGTTTCGTTAGGACTAGCGGGGGGGCGAACACCGGGGAGCTGTTTTTT.

As DNA, the CDR3 is TGCGCCAGCAGCCAAGTGATGGGGGGGCCAGCAGAGACCCAGTACTTC. Translation gives CASSQVMGGPAETQYF. The chain carries TRBV4-1 and TRBJ2-5; TRBD2 is a possible D gene (7 bases). V dropped 1 base and J dropped 4 bases, with 16 bases sitting between them. The germline V gene has CDR1 MGHRA and CDR2 YSYEKL. The CDR3 covers 16 residues.

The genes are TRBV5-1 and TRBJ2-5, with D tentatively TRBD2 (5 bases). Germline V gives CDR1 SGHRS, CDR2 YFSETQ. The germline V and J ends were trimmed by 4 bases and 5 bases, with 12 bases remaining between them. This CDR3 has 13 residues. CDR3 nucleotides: TGCGCCAGCAGCCGGGAAAATAGGGAGACCCAGTACTTC. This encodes CASSRENRETQYF.

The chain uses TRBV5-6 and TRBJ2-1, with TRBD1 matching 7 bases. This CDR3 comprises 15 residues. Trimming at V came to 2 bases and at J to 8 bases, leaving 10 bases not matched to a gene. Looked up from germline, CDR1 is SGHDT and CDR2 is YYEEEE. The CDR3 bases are TGTGCCAGCAGCTTCGGGACAGAATGGATTGATGAGCAGTTCTTC. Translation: CASSFGTEWIDEQFF. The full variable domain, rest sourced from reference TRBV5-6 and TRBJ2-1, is DAGVTQSPTHLIKTRGQQVTLRCSPKSGHDTVSWYQQALGQGPQFIFQYYEEEERQRGNFPDRFSGHQFPNYSSELNVNALLLGDSALYLCASSFGTEWIDEQFFGPGTRLTVL.

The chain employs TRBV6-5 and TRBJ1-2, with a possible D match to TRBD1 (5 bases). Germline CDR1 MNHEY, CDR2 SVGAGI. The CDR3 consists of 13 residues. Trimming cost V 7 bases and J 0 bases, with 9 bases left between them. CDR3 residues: CASNPTANYGYTF. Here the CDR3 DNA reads TGTGCCAGCAACCCGACAGCTAACTATGGCTACACCTTC.

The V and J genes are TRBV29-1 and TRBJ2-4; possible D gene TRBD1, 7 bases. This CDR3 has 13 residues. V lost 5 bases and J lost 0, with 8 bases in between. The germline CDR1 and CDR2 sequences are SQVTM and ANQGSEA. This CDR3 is CSVQGGAKNIQYF. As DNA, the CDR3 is TGCAGCGTTCAGGGGGGAGCCAAAAACATTCAGTACTTC.

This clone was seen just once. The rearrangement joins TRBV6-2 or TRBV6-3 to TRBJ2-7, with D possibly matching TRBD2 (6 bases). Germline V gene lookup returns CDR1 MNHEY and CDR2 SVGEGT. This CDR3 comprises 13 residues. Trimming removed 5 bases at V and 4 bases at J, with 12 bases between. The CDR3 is CASSLTRRYEQYF. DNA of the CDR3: TGTGCCAGCAGTCTGACTAGAAGGTACGAGCAGTACTTC.

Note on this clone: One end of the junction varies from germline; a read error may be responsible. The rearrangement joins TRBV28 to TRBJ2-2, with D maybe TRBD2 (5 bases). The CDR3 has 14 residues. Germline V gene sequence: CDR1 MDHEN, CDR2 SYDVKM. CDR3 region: CASSLFSLAGELVF. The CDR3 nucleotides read TGTGCCAGCAGTTTATTTTCGCTAGCCGGGGAGCTGGTTTTT.

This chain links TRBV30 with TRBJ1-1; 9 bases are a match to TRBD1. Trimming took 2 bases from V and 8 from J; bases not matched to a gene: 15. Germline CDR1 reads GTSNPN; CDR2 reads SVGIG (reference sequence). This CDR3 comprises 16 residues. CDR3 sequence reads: CAWSFGTGGAPLEAFF. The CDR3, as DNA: TGTGCCTGGAGTTTCGGAACAGGGGGCGCGCCCCTAGAAGCTTTCTTT.

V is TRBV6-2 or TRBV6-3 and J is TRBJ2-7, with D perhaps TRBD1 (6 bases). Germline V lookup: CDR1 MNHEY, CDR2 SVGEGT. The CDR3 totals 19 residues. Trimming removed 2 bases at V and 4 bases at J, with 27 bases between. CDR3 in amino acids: CASSYPTAGGPLIPYEQYF. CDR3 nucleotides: TGTGCCAGCAGTTACCCCACTGCTGGGGGCCCCCTCATACCATACGAGCAGTACTTC.

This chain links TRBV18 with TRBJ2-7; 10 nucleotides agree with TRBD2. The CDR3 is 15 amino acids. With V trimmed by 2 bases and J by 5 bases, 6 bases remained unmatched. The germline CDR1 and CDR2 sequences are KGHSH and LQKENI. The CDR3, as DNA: TGTGCCAGCTCACCAAGCCTAGCGGGGGAGAACGAGCAGTACTTC. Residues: CASSPSLAGENEQYF.

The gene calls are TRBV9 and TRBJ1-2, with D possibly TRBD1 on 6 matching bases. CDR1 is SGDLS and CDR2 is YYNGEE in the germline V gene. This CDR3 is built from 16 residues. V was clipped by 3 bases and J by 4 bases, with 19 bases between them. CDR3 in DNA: TGTGCCAGCAGCGCCCAACAGGGCTTGGGACGCTATGGCTACACCTTC. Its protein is CASSAQQGLGRYGYTF. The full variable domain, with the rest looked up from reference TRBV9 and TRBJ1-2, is DSGVTQTPKHLITATGQRVTLRCSPRSGDLSVYWYQQSLDQGLQFLIQYYNGEERAKGNILERFSAQQFPDLHSELNLSSLELGDSALYFCASSAQQGLGRYGYTFGSGTRLTVV.

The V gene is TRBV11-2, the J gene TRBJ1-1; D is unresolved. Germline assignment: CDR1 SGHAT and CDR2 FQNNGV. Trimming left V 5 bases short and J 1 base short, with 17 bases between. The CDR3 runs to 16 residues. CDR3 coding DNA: TGTGCCAGCAGCCCCCCGCTCTCTGCTACGAACACTGAAGCTTTCTTT. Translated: CASSPPLSATNTEAFF.

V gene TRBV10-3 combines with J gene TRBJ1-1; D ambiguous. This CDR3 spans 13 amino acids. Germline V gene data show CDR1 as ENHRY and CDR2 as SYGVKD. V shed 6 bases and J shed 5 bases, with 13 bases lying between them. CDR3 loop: CAISHRRDTEAFF. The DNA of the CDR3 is TGTGCCATCAGCCATCGGAGGGATACTGAAGCTTTCTTT.

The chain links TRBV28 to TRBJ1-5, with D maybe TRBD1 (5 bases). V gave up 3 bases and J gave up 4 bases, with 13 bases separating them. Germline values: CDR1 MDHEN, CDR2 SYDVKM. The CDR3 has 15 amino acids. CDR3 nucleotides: TGTGCCAGCAGTTTCGGCAGGGTGGGGAATCAGCCCCAGCATTTT. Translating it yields CASSFGRVGNQPQHF.

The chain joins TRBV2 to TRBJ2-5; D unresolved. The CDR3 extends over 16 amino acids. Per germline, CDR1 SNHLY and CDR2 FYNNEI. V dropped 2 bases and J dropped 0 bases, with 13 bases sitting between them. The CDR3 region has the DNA TGTGCCAGCAGTGAATTTCCGGTGACAAACCAAGAGACCCAGTACTTC. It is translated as CASSEFPVTNQETQYF. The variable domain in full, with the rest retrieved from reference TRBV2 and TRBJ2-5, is EPEVTQTPSHQVTQMGQEVILRCVPISNHLYFYWYRQILGQKVEFLVSFYNNEISEKSEIFDDQFSVERPDGSNFTLKIRSTKLEDSAMYFCASSEFPVTNQETQYFGPGTRLLVL.

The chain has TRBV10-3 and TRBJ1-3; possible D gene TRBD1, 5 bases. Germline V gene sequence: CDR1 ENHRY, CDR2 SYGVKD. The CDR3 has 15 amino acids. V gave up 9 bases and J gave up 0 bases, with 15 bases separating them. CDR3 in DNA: TGTGCCATAGGGGCGTCGCGGCCCTCTGGAAACACCATATATTTT. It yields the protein CAIGASRPSGNTIYF.

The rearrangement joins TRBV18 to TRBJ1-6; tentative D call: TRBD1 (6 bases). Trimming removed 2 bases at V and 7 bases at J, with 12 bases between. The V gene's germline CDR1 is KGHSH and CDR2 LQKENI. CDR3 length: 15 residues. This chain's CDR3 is CASSPSAGDNSPLHF. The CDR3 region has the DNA TGTGCCAGCTCACCATCGGCAGGGGACAATTCACCCCTCCACTTT. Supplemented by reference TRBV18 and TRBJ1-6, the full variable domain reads NAGVMQNPRHLVRRRGQEARLRCSPMKGHSHVYWYRQLPEEGLKFMVYLQKENIIDESGMPKERFSAEFPKEGPSILRIQQVVRGDSAAYFCASSPSAGDNSPLHFGNGTRLTVT.

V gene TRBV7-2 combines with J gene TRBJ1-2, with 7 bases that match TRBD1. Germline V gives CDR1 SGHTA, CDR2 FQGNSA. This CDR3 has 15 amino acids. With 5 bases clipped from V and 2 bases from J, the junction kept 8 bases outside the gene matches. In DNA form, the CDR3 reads TGTGCCAGCAGCCCAGACAGGGACGGCAACTATGGCTACACCTTC. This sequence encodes CASSPDRDGNYGYTF.

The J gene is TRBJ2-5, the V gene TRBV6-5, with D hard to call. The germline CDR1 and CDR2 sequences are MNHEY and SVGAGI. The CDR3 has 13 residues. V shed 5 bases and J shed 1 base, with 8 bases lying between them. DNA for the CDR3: TGTGCCAGCAGTAATCAGGTCCAAGAGACCCAGTACTTC. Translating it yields CASSNQVQETQYF.

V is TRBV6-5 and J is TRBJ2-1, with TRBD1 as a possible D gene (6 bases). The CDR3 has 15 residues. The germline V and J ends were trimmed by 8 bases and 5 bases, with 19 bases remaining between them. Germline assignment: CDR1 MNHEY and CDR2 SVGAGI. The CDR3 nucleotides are TGTGCCAGCCGGAAGAGCTTGGGACACCACAATGAGCAGTTCTTC. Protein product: CASRKSLGHHNEQFF.